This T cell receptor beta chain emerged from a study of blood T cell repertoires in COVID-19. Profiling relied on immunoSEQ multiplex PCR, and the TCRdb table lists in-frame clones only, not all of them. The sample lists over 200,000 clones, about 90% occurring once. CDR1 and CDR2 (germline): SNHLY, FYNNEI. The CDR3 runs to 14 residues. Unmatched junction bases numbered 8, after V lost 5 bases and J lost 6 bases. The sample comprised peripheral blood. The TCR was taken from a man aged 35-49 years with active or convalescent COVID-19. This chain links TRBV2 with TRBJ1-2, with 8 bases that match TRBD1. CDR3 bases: TGTGCCAGCAGTTCCCACACAGGGGGGGATGGCTACACCTTC. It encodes CASSSHTGGDGYTF.